The 32 T cell receptor beta chains listed next were all sequenced from one sample in a study of CD8+CD57+ T cells in acquired aplastic anemia. Using genomic DNA as the template, TCR beta VDJ and CDR3 profiling was carried out. MiXCR was run by TCRdb on the reads, yielding one entry per CDR3 protein. The profile covers about 210,000 distinct CDR3 sequences, with 34% appearing a single time and more than 0.95% taken by the ten largest. Sequenced material: sorted CD4+, CD8+, or CD8+CD57+ T cells (not recorded which) from PBMCs. These receptors originate from a human donor in good health, serving as a control.

This clonotype was detected a few times. The rearrangement links TRBV5-6 to TRBJ1-2; 7 nucleotides align to TRBD1. V trimming: 4 bases; J trimming: 6 bases; junction bases outside the gene matches: 9. In germline, CDR1 is SGHDT, CDR2 YYEEEE. The CDR3 spans 14 residues. CDR3 nucleotides: TGTGCCAGCAGCCTACCCGACAGGGTGGATGGCTACACCTTC. Amino acid sequence: CASSLPDRVDGYTF. The whole variable domain, remainder taken from reference TRBV5-6 and TRBJ1-2, is DAGVTQSPTHLIKTRGQQVTLRCSPKSGHDTVSWYQQALGQGPQFIFQYYEEEERQRGNFPDRFSGHQFPNYSSELNVNALLLGDSALYLCASSLPDRVDGYTFGSGTRLTVV.

The chain is built from TRBV10-3 and TRBJ1-2; TRBD1 is a possible D gene (6 bases). Per germline, CDR1 ENHRY and CDR2 SYGVKD. This CDR3 is built from 14 residues. V was clipped by 10 bases and J by 4 bases, with 19 bases between them. The CDR3 sequence: CASRSAGAPYGYTF. The DNA for the CDR3 is TGTGCCAGCAGGAGCGCAGGGGCCCCCTATGGCTACACCTTC.

V usage is TRBV25-1 and J usage is TRBJ1-2, with 8 bases that match TRBD1. V shed 6 bases and J 5 bases; nucleotides not matched to a gene: 17. This CDR3 spans 17 amino acids. Germline V lookup: CDR1 MGHDK, CDR2 SYGVNS. CDR3 DNA sequence: TGTGCCAGCAGAGGACAGGGACTAACAGATACGCAGTATGGCTACACCTTC. Residues: CASRGQGLTDTQYGYTF.

J is TRBJ2-7 and V is TRBV7-2, with 11 positions matching TRBD2. Germline trimming cut 0 bases from V and 3 bases from J; bases unmatched to any gene: 7. Germline V gene sequence: CDR1 SGHTA, CDR2 FQGNSA. This CDR3 region has 17 residues. The CDR3 region is CASSLAQTSGAYYEQYF. CDR3 nucleotides: TGTGCCAGCAGCTTAGCCCAGACTAGCGGGGCGTACTACGAGCAGTACTTC.

The CDR3 is CASSYDPKPYEQYF. The DNA for the CDR3 is TGTGCCAGCAGTTATGACCCAAAACCCTACGAGCAGTACTTC. This sequence joins TRBV6-5 and TRBJ2-7; D not certain. The CDR3 runs to 14 residues. Germline V gene lookup returns CDR1 MNHEY and CDR2 SVGAGI. Trimming took 3 bases from V and 2 from J, leaving 11 bases between them.

The rearrangement links TRBV27 to TRBJ2-1; a possible D gene is TRBD2 (5 bases). Trimming took 5 bases from V and 4 from J, leaving 12 bases between them. CDR3 size: 14 residues. Germline V CDR1 and CDR2: MNHEY, SMNVEV (reference sequence). The CDR3 sequence is CASSSGRSYNEQFF. Here the CDR3 DNA reads TGTGCCAGCAGTAGCGGACGAAGTTACAATGAGCAGTTCTTC.

This clonotype was counted many times. The gene calls are TRBV4-1 and TRBJ2-3, with 7 bases lining up with TRBD2. Per germline, CDR1 MGHRA and CDR2 YSYEKL. V lost 4 bases and J lost 0; bases outside the gene matches: 4. The CDR3 runs to 15 residues. CDR3: CASSLAGFSTDTQYF. In DNA form, the CDR3 reads TGCGCCAGCAGCCTAGCGGGTTTTAGCACAGATACGCAGTATTTT.

This rearrangement joins TRBV24-1 to TRBJ2-3; no clear D. The CDR3 sequence is 16 residues long. V was clipped by 4 bases and J by 1 base, with 14 bases between them. Per the germline V gene, CDR1 is KGHDR and CDR2 is SFDVKD. Written as DNA, the CDR3 is TGTGCCACCAGTGAGTACGGACCCGTGGGCACAGATACGCAGTATTTT. Translation gives CATSEYGPVGTDTQYF.

In the case of this clonotype: A much larger clone lies one base from this, so it may be a read error. The chain is built from TRBV5-1 and TRBJ1-2, with 9 bases identical to TRBD1. Germline V gives CDR1 SGHRS, CDR2 YFSETQ. The ends lost 6 bases at V and 3 bases at J; junction bases unmatched: 9. The CDR3 is 15 amino acids. The CDR3 coding sequence is TGCGCCAGCAAGGTGACAGGGGGAGAAGACTATGGCTACACCTTC. Its protein is CASKVTGGEDYGYTF.

This clonotype came up a few times. The chain carries TRBV7-8 and TRBJ1-1; a possible D gene is TRBD1 (6 bases). The V gene's germline CDR1 is SGHVS and CDR2 FQNEAQ. The CDR3 totals 13 residues. V shed 6 bases and J shed 10 bases, with 18 bases lying between them. This CDR3 is CASSSRQGTGAFF. CDR3 DNA: TGTGCCAGCAGTTCACGCCAGGGGACGGGAGCTTTCTTT.

The rearrangement uses TRBV7-3 and TRBJ1-1, with a weak D call TRBD1 (6 bases). Germline CDR1 reads SGHTA; CDR2 reads FQGTGA. With 3 bases removed from V and 1 base from J, the gap between germline ends came to 9 bases. There are 14 residues in the CDR3. The CDR3 loop reads CASSFGGTNTEAFF. The CDR3 bases are TGTGCCAGCAGCTTCGGGGGCACGAACACTGAAGCTTTCTTT.

Points on this clonotype: One base away lies a much larger clone, so this may be a sequencing read error. This chain uses TRBV2 with TRBJ1-2, with a possible D match to TRBD1 (6 bases). V was trimmed by 5 bases and J by 7 bases, leaving 14 bases between them. The CDR3 is 13 amino acids. CDR1 is SNHLY and CDR2 is FYNNEI in the germline V gene. The CDR3 sequence: CASSYGGACGYTF. CDR3 in DNA: TGTGCCAGCAGTTACGGGGGCGCCTGTGGCTACACCTTC.

Many counts were recorded for this clonotype. This rearrangement joins TRBV2 to TRBJ1-5; the match to TRBD1 covers 7 bases. Germline V CDR1 and CDR2: SNHLY, FYNNEI. The V gene end was trimmed by 5 bases and the J gene end by 7 bases; junction bases not matched to a gene: 5. The CDR3 contains 13 residues. CDR3 residues: CASSRTGDQPQHF. In DNA form, the CDR3 reads TGTGCCAGCAGTAGAACAGGGGACCAGCCCCAGCATTTT.

This clonotype was counted once. The J gene is TRBJ1-1, the V gene TRBV29-1; D perhaps matches TRBD1 (6 bases). Trimming pared 6 bases from V and 1 base from J, leaving 15 bases between. This CDR3 spans 14 amino acids. The germline gives CDR1 SQVTM, CDR2 ANQGSEA. The CDR3 DNA reads TGCAGCGTCCGAGAACAGGGCGGGAACACTGAAGCTTTCTTT. Protein sequence: CSVREQGGNTEAFF.

Ten or more counts support this clonotype. The gene calls are TRBV19 and TRBJ1-2; tentative D call: TRBD1 (6 bases). The length of the CDR3 is 15 residues. V was cut by 6 bases and J by 3 bases, with 17 bases left in between. Germline values: CDR1 LNHDA, CDR2 SQIVND (reference sequence). The CDR3 protein is CASRVGQHLYYGYTF. The CDR3 DNA sequence: TGTGCCAGTAGGGTTGGACAGCATCTGTACTATGGCTACACCTTC.

This chain uses TRBV11-1 with TRBJ2-3; possible D gene TRBD2, 7 bases. This CDR3 comprises 18 residues. V dropped 3 bases and J dropped 0 bases, with 19 bases sitting between them. Germline-derived CDR1 and CDR2 are SGHAT and FQDESV (reference sequence). The CDR3, as DNA: TGTGCCAGCAGCTTTTATCGGGGGGCCTCCTCAAGCACAGATACGCAGTATTTT. It specifies CASSFYRGASSSTDTQYF.

The chain carries TRBV10-3 and TRBJ1-1; a possible D gene is TRBD1 (5 bases). Germline V CDR1 and CDR2: ENHRY, SYGVKD. This CDR3 spans 16 amino acids. Deletions cut 0 bases from V and 8 bases from J, with 19 bases between. CDR3: CAISESPRVRRTEAFF. CDR3 DNA sequence: TGTGCCATCAGTGAGTCACCCAGGGTCCGGAGAACCGAAGCTTTCTTT.

The chain has TRBV6-1 and TRBJ2-3; perhaps TRBD2 as D (7 bases). This CDR3 region has 14 residues. CDR1 and CDR2 (germline): MNHNS, SASEGT. Between the trimmed V and J ends, which lost 6 bases and 2 bases, there was a span of 12 bases. CDR3 in amino acids: CASREGGDTDTQYF. Here the CDR3 DNA reads TGTGCCAGCAGGGAGGGGGGGGACACAGATACGCAGTATTTT.

This clonotype was seen ten or more times. The gene calls are TRBV7-9 and TRBJ2-3; no clear D gene. Germline CDR1 is SEHNR and CDR2 is FQNEAQ (reference sequence). Trimming took 8 bases from V and 4 from J, leaving 16 bases between them. The CDR3 sequence is 14 residues long. The CDR3 DNA follows: TGTGCCAGCGCCCCTCGGGCAGCCGCAGATACGCAGTATTTT. This codes for CASAPRAAADTQYF.

To note about this clonotype: A much larger clonotype is one base distant, so this may be a read error. The rearrangement joins TRBV7-8 to TRBJ2-1; D remains unclear. This CDR3 spans 14 amino acids. Trimming pared 5 bases from V and 7 bases from J, leaving 15 bases between. Per germline, CDR1 SGHVS and CDR2 FQNEAQ. The CDR3 region has the DNA TGTGCCAGCAGCCATTCGGGCAGGCCTAATGAGCAGTTCTTC. The encoded protein is CASSHSGRPNEQFF.

This clonotype was seen a few times. In DNA, the CDR3 is TGCAGTGCCGTGGACAGGGGTAGTAAAGATGAGCAGTTCTTC. Translating gives CSAVDRGSKDEQFF. The chain is built from TRBV20-1 and TRBJ2-1; 9 nucleotides match TRBD1. Per the germline V gene, CDR1 is DFQATT and CDR2 is SNEGSKA (reference sequence). V shed 6 bases and J 8 bases; nucleotides not matched to a gene: 11. This CDR3 comprises 14 residues.

At least ten counts were recorded for this clonotype. The chain recombines TRBV9 with TRBJ1-3, with a possible D match to TRBD1 (5 bases). The CDR3 contains 15 residues. V lost 3 bases and J 2 bases, leaving 12 bases between the germline ends. CDR1 is SGDLS, CDR2 YYNGEE, per germline. The CDR3 region is CASSAETDTGNTIYF. CDR3 in DNA: TGTGCCAGCAGCGCCGAGACAGATACTGGAAACACCATATATTTT.

Ten or more counts support this clonotype. J is TRBJ1-6 and V is TRBV4-1; TRBD1 matches 7 bases. The CDR3 covers 14 residues. With 1 base clipped from V and 10 bases from J, the junction kept 4 bases outside the gene matches. Germline CDR1 reads MGHRA; CDR2 reads YSYEKL. The CDR3 loop is CASSQVDRVSPLHF. The CDR3 DNA reads TGCGCCAGCAGCCAAGTAGACAGGGTATCACCCCTCCACTTT.

This clonotype turned up a few times. J is TRBJ1-2 and V is TRBV6-1; D is unresolved. The germline gives CDR1 MNHNS, CDR2 SASEGT. This CDR3 contains 14 residues. Trimming took off 5 bases at V and 0 bases at J, with 10 bases between the two ends. The CDR3 DNA follows: TGTGCCAGCAGTAAAACAGTTACTAACTATGGCTACACCTTC. Translated, it gives CASSKTVTNYGYTF.

This chain uses TRBV18 with TRBJ1-6, with D maybe TRBD1 (5 bases). This CDR3 has 15 residues. CDR1 is KGHSH and CDR2 is LQKENI in the germline V gene. The V gene lost 0 bases and the J gene lost 7 bases, with 10 bases spanning the gap. CDR3 residues: CASSPPAGMNSPLHF. The CDR3 nucleotides read TGTGCCAGCTCACCACCGGCAGGGATGAATTCACCCCTCCACTTT.

This clonotype was detected many times. V usage is TRBV2 and J usage is TRBJ2-5; D is unresolved. The V and J ends lost 3 bases and 3 bases respectively, with 5 bases between them. The germline gives CDR1 SNHLY, CDR2 FYNNEI. The CDR3 runs 12 residues. CDR3 protein: CASSDREETQYF. In DNA, the CDR3 is TGTGCCAGCAGTGATAGAGAAGAGACCCAGTACTTC.

A few counts support this clonotype. Given a much more abundant clone one base away, this may be a read error. The CDR3 spells CASSVRDTHYNGQFF. CDR3 in DNA: TGTGCCAGCAGCGTGAGGGACACGCACTACAATGGGCAGTTCTTC. The V gene is TRBV9, the J gene TRBJ2-1; weak D call: TRBD1 (6 bases). Germline V gene lookup returns CDR1 SGDLS and CDR2 YYNGEE. This CDR3 comprises 15 residues.

The chain joins TRBV2 to TRBJ1-6; D uncertain. Germline CDR1 is SNHLY and CDR2 is FYNNEI. Trimming took off 5 bases at V and 11 bases at J, with 7 bases between the two ends. The CDR3 spans 11 residues. CDR3 protein: CASSLETPLHF. In nucleotides, the CDR3 is TGTGCCAGCAGTTTAGAAACACCCCTCCACTTT.

Only a few counts were recorded for this clonotype. J is TRBJ2-3 and V is TRBV7-3; tentatively, D is TRBD1 (6 bases). The germline V gene encodes CDR1 SGHTA and CDR2 FQGTGA. V lost 4 bases, J lost 1 base, and 15 bases lay in between. The CDR3 runs 16 residues. The CDR3 region is CASSSTGTLRTDTQYF. DNA of the CDR3: TGTGCCAGCAGCTCTACAGGGACCCTACGCACAGATACGCAGTATTTT.

V gene TRBV11-2 combines with J gene TRBJ2-1; TRBD1 might be the D (5 bases). Germline-derived CDR1 and CDR2 are SGHAT and FQNNGV. V lost 5 bases and J lost 4, with 24 bases in between. CDR3 length: 18 residues. The CDR3 loop is CASSHPKTGQGKYNEQFF. In DNA form, the CDR3 reads TGTGCCAGCAGCCACCCCAAAACCGGGCAGGGAAAGTACAATGAGCAGTTCTTC.

Many counts were recorded for this clonotype. The chain combines TRBV4-2 with TRBJ1-2, with unresolved D. The CDR3 sequence is 16 residues long. Germline V gene lookup returns CDR1 LGHNA and CDR2 YNFKEQ. V shed 0 bases and J shed 7 bases, with 18 bases lying between them. The CDR3 loop reads CASSQDRADPMSGYTF. CDR3 nucleotides: TGTGCCAGCAGCCAAGATCGGGCAGATCCTATGTCTGGCTACACCTTC.

The rearrangement joins TRBV18 to TRBJ2-7; tentatively, D is TRBD1 (5 bases). V gave up 0 bases and J gave up 3 bases, with 15 bases separating them. The CDR3 has 16 amino acids. Germline V gene data show CDR1 as KGHSH and CDR2 as LQKENI. Here the CDR3 reads CASSPPYWQGHYEQYF. Here the CDR3 DNA reads TGTGCCAGCTCACCACCATACTGGCAGGGCCACTACGAGCAGTACTTC.